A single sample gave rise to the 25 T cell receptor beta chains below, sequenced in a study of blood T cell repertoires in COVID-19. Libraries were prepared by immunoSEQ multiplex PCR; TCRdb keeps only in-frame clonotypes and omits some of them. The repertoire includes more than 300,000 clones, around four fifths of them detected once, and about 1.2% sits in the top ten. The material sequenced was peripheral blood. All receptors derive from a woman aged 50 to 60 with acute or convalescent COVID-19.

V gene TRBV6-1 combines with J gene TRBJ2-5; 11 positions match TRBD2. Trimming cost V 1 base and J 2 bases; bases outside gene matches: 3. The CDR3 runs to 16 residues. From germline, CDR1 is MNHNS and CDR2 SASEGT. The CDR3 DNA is TGTGCCAGCAGTGAAGGCCCTAGCGGGGGGCAAGAGACCCAGTACTTC. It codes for CASSEGPSGGQETQYF.

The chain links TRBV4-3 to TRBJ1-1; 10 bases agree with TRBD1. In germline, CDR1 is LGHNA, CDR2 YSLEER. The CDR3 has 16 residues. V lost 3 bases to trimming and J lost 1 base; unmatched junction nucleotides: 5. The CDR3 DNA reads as TGCGCCAGCAGCCAGTTTGGACAGGGGGGGAACACTGAAGCTTTCTTT. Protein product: CASSQFGQGGNTEAFF.

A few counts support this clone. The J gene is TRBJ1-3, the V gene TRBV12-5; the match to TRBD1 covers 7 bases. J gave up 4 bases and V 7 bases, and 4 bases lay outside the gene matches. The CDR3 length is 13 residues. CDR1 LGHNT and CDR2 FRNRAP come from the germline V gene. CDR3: CASEGAAGNTIYF. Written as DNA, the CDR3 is TGTGCTAGTGAGGGGGCGGCGGGAAACACCATATATTTT.

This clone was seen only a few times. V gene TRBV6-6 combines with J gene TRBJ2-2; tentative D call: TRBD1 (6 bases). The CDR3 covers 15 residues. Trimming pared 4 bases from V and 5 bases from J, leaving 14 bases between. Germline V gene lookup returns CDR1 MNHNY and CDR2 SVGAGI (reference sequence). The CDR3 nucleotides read TGTGCCAGCAGTTCCCAGAACACAGGGACCGGGGAGCTGTTTTTT. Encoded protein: CASSSQNTGTGELFF.

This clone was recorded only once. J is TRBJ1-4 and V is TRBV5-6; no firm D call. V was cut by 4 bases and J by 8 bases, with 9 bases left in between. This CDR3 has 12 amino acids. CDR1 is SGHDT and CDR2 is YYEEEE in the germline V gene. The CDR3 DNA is TGTGCCAGCAGCGGCCCCGGGGAAAAACTGTTTTTT. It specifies CASSGPGEKLFF.

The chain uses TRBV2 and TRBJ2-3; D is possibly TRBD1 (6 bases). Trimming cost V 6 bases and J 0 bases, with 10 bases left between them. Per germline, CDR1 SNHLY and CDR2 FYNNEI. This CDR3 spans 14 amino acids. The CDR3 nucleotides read TGTGCCAGCAGATCACAGGGCAGCACAGATACGCAGTATTTT. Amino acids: CASRSQGSTDTQYF.

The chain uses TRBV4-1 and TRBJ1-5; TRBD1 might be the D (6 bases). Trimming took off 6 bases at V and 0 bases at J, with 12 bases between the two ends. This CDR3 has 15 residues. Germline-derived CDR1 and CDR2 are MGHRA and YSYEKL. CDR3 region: CASRNHRDSNQPQHF. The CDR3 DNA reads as TGCGCCAGCAGGAACCACAGGGATAGCAATCAGCCCCAGCATTTT.

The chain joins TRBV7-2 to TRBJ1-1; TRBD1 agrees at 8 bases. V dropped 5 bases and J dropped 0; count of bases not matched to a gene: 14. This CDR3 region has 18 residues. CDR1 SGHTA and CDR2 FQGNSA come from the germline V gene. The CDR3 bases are TGTGCCAGCAGCCCTCGACAGGGGCTTTCGGGGGTGAACACTGAAGCTTTCTTT. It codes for CASSPRQGLSGVNTEAFF.

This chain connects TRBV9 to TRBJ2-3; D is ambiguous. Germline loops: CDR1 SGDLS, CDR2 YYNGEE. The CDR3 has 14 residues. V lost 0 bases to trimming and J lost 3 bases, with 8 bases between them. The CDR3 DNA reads TGTGCCAGCAGCGTAGCGTACTCAACAGATACGCAGTATTTT. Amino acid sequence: CASSVAYSTDTQYF.

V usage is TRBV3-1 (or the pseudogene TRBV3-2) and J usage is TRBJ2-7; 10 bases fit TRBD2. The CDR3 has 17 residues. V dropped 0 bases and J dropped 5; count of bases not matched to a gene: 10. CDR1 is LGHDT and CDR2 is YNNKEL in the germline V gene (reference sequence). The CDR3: CASSQDTWASGSNEQYF. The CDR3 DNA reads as TGTGCCAGCAGCCAAGATACTTGGGCTAGCGGGAGTAACGAGCAGTACTTC.

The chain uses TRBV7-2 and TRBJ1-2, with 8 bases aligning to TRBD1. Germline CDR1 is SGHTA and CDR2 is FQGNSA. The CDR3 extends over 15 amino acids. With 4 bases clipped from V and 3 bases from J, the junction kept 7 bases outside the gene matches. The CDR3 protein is CASSSNGQGYYGYTF. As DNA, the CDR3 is TGTGCCAGCAGCTCAAATGGACAGGGATACTATGGCTACACCTTC.

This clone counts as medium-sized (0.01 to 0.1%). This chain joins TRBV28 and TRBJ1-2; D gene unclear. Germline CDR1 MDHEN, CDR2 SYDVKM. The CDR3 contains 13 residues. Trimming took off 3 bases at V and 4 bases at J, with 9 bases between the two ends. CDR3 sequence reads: CASSLHEAYGYTF. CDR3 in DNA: TGTGCCAGCAGTTTGCACGAGGCCTATGGCTACACCTTC.

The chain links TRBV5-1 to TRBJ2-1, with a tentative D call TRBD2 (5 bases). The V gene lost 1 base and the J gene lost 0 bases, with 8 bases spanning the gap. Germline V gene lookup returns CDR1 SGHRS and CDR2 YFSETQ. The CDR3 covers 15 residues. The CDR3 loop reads CASSLIASSYNEQFF. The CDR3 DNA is TGCGCCAGCAGCTTGATAGCGAGCTCCTACAATGAGCAGTTCTTC.

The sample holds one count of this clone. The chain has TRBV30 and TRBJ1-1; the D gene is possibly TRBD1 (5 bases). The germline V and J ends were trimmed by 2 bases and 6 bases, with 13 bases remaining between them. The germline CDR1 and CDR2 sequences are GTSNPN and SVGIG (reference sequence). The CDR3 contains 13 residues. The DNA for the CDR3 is TGTGCCTGGAGTCCGAACGCGGGGGCTGAAGCTTTCTTT. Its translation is CAWSPNAGAEAFF.

This chain's CDR3 is CASSSPETGKPPLHF. The CDR3 DNA is TGTGCCAGCAGCTCCCCGGAGACAGGGAAGCCACCCCTCCACTTT. The J gene is TRBJ1-6, the V gene TRBV7-9; 7 bases align to TRBD1. The germline V gene has CDR1 SEHNR and CDR2 FQNEAQ (reference sequence). After removal of 4 bases from V and 11 bases from J, the junction contained 11 bases not matched to a gene. CDR3 size: 15 residues.

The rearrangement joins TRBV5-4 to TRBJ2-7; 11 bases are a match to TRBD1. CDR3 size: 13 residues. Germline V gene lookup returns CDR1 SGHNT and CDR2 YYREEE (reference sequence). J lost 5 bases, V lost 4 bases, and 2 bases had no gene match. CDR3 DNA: TGTGCCAGCAGCAGGGGACAGGGGGACGAGCAGTACGTC. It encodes CASSRGQGDEQYV.

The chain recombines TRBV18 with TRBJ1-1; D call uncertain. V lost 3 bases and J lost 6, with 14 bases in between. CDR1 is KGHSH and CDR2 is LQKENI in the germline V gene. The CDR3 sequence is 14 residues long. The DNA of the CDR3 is TGTGCCAGCTCACCGGCACAGAGTGGCGCTGAAGCTTTCTTT. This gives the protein CASSPAQSGAEAFF.

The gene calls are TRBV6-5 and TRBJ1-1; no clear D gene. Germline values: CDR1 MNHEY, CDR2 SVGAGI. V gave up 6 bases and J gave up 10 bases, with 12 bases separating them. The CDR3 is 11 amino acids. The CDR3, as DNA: TGTGCCAGCAGCGCCGAAAGAGGAGCTTTCTTT. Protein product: CASSAERGAFF.

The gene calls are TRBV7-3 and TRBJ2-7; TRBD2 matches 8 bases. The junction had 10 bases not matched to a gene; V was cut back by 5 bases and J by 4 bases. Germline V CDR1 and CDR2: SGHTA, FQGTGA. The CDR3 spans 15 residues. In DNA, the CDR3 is TGTGCCAGCAGCCCACAGTCTGGCGGGGGGTACGAGCAGTACTTC. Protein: CASSPQSGGGYEQYF. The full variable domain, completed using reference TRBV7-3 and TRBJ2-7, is GAGVSQTPSNKVTEKGKYVELRCDPISGHTALYWYRQSLGQGPEFLIYFQGTGAADDSGLPNDRFFAVRPEGSVSTLKIQRTERGDSAVYLCASSPQSGGGYEQYFGPGTRLTVT.

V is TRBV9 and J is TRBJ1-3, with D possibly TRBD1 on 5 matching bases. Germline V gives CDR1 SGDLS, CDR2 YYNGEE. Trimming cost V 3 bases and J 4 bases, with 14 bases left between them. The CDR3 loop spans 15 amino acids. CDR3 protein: CASSAGTGVGNTIYF. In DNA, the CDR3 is TGTGCCAGCAGCGCCGGGACTGGGGTCGGAAACACCATATATTTT.

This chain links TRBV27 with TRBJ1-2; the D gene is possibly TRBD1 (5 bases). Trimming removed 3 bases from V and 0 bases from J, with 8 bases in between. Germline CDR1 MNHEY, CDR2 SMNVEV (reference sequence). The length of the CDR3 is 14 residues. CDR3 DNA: TGTGCCAGCAGTTTCGGACAAGCTAACTATGGCTACACCTTC. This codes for CASSFGQANYGYTF.

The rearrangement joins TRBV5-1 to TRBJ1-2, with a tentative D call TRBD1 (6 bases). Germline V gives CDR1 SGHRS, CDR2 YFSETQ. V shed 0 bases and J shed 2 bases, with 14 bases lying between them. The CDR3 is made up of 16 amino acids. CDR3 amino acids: CASSLGPRTDNYGYTF. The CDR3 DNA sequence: TGCGCCAGCAGCTTGGGCCCTCGGACAGACAACTATGGCTACACCTTC.

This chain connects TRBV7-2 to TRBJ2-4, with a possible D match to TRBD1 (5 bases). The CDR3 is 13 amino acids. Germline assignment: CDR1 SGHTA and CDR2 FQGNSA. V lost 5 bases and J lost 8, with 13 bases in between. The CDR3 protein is CASSTQGGDIQYF. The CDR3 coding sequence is TGTGCCAGCAGCACTCAGGGCGGAGACATTCAGTACTTC. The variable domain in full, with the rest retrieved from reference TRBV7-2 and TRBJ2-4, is GAGVSQSPSNKVTEKGKDVELRCDPISGHTALYWYRQSLGQGLEFLIYFQGNSAPDKSGLPSDRFSAERTGGSVSTLTIQRTQQEDSAVYLCASSTQGGDIQYFGAGTRLSVL.

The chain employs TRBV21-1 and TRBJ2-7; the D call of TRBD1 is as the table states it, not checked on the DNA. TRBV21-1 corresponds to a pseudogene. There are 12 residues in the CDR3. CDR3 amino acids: CASSIRGGEQYV. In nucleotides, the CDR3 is TGTGCCAGCAGCATTAGGGGTGGCGAGCAGTACGTC.

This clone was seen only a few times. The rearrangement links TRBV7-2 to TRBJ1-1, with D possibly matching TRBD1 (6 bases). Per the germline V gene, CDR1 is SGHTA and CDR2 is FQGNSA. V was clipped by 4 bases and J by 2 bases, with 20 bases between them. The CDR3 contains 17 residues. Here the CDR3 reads CASSSKAGVIGNTEAFF. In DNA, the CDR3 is TGTGCCAGCAGCTCGAAAGCAGGGGTGATAGGTAACACTGAAGCTTTCTTT.